Following are 24 T cell receptor beta chains from one sample sequenced in a study of blood T cell repertoires in COVID-19. Method: immunoSEQ multiplex PCR; TCRdb's copy keeps in-frame clones and lacks some. The sample has 400,000 or so clones, around nine tenths seen once. What was sequenced was peripheral blood. The receptor source for this set is a woman aged 40 to 49 with COVID-19, enrolled during active disease.

The V call is TRBV29-1, the J call TRBJ1-2; D is ambiguous. Germline-derived CDR1 and CDR2 are SQVTM and ANQGSEA. This CDR3 is built from 14 residues. V was clipped by 1 base and J by 4 bases, with 13 bases between them. CDR3 nucleotide sequence: TGCAGCGTTGAAGCACGGGAAAGCCTCTATGGCTACACCTTC. Protein product: CSVEARESLYGYTF.

This sequence joins TRBV19 and TRBJ1-1; D gene uncertain. There are 13 residues in the CDR3. The germline V and J ends were trimmed by 8 bases and 3 bases, with 13 bases remaining between them. Germline CDR1 LNHDA, CDR2 SQIVND (reference sequence). DNA for the CDR3: TGTGCCAGTCTCGGATGGGAGGACACTGAAGCTTTCTTT. Translation: CASLGWEDTEAFF.

This chain joins TRBV25-1 and TRBJ1-5, with D tentatively TRBD1 (6 bases). Trimming shortened V by 5 bases and J by 3 bases, and 8 bases separated the two germline ends. The CDR3 spans 13 residues. CDR1 is MGHDK, CDR2 SYGVNS, per germline. CDR3 bases: TGTGCCAGCAGTCAGGGGATCAATCAGCCCCAGCATTTT. Amino acids: CASSQGINQPQHF.

V is TRBV7-9 and J is TRBJ2-6, with no clear D. Trimming removed 0 bases at V and 0 bases at J, with 15 bases between. This CDR3 contains 19 residues. The germline V gene has CDR1 SEHNR and CDR2 FQNEAQ (reference sequence). CDR3 DNA sequence: TGTGCCAGCAGCTTAGCGGAACAGTTCTTCAACTCTGGGGCCAACGTCCTGACTTTC. Its translation: CASSLAEQFFNSGANVLTF.

This clone was seen once. V is TRBV28 and J is TRBJ1-1; TRBD1 matches at 12 bases. J was trimmed by 6 bases and V by 6 bases; bases with no gene match: 5. The CDR3 extends over 14 amino acids. Germline V lookup: CDR1 MDHEN, CDR2 SYDVKM. CDR3 protein: CASRGTGGRAEAFF. CDR3 bases: TGTGCCAGCAGGGGGACAGGGGGCAGGGCTGAAGCTTTCTTT. Full variable domain (rest looked up from reference TRBV28 and TRBJ1-1): DVKVTQSSRYLVKRTGEKVFLECVQDMDHENMFWYRQDPGLGLRLIYFSYDVKMKEKGDIPEGYSVSREKKERFSLILESASTNQTSMYLCASRGTGGRAEAFFGQGTRLTVV.

The chain has TRBV27 and TRBJ2-2; 7 bases agree with TRBD1. Looked up from germline, CDR1 is MNHEY and CDR2 is SMNVEV (reference sequence). The CDR3 consists of 15 residues. V lost 6 bases, J lost 0 bases, and 4 bases stayed unmatched. CDR3 bases: TGTGCCAGCAGAACCGGGACAGCGAACACCGGGGAGCTGTTTTTT. Amino acids: CASRTGTANTGELFF.

The genes are TRBV3-1 (or the pseudogene TRBV3-2) and TRBJ2-7, with 12 bases aligning to TRBD1. The V and J ends lost 8 bases and 6 bases, in that order; junction bases with no gene match: 5. CDR1 and CDR2 from the germline V gene are LGHDT and YNNKEL (reference sequence). The CDR3 runs 13 residues. CDR3 coding DNA: TGTGCCAGCGGGGACAGGGGGCGCAGCGAGCAGTACTTC. This encodes CASGDRGRSEQYF.

The chain is built from TRBV7-9 and TRBJ1-2; 11 bases map to TRBD1. Per the germline V gene, CDR1 is SEHNR and CDR2 is FQNEAQ (reference sequence). The CDR3 spans 16 residues. J lost 3 bases, V lost 4 bases, and 7 bases had no gene match. The CDR3 DNA sequence: TGTGCCAGCAGCTCAGAGGACAGGGGGCTGGACTATGGCTACACCTTC. Its translation is CASSSEDRGLDYGYTF.

This clone appeared once. The chain joins TRBV5-5 to TRBJ1-4; 9 bases align to TRBD1. This CDR3 has 14 residues. With 0 bases clipped from V and 8 bases from J, the junction kept 2 bases outside the gene matches. Germline CDR1 is SGHKS and CDR2 is YYEKEE (reference sequence). The CDR3 sequence: CASSLDRGREKLFF. The DNA of the CDR3 is TGTGCCAGCAGCTTGGACAGGGGGCGAGAAAAACTGTTTTTT.

In its sample, this clone was seen once. This chain connects TRBV27 to TRBJ1-5, with a possible D match to TRBD1 (5 bases). V was cut by 9 bases and J by 0 bases, with 21 bases left in between. The CDR3 totals 17 residues. Germline V CDR1 and CDR2: MNHEY, SMNVEV (reference sequence). The chain's CDR3 is CARPIPGRGYSNQPQHF. The CDR3 DNA reads TGTGCCAGGCCGATCCCTGGCCGGGGGTATAGCAATCAGCCCCAGCATTTT.

The gene calls are TRBV5-6 and TRBJ1-2; D may be TRBD1 (6 bases). Germline V gene sequence: CDR1 SGHDT, CDR2 YYEEEE. The CDR3 sequence is 15 residues long. Trimming took off 0 bases at V and 4 bases at J, with 13 bases between the two ends. The CDR3 bases are TGTGCCAGCAGCTTGGTTGAGGGGGTCGCCTATGGCTACACCTTC. Amino acids: CASSLVEGVAYGYTF.

This clone was observed once. V is TRBV7-9 and J is TRBJ1-1, with 8 bases aligning to TRBD1. Per germline, CDR1 SEHNR and CDR2 FQNEAQ (reference sequence). This CDR3 spans 16 amino acids. Trimming at V came to 5 bases and at J to 5 bases, leaving 13 bases not matched to a gene. CDR3 loop: CASSSGQGRTRTEAFF. The CDR3 DNA is TGTGCCAGCAGCAGTGGACAGGGAAGGACTCGGACTGAAGCTTTCTTT. The whole variable domain, filled in from reference TRBV7-9 and TRBJ1-1, reads DTGVSQNPRHKITKRGQNVTFRCDPISEHNRLYWYRQTLGQGPEFLTYFQNEAQLEKSRLLSDRFSAERPKGSFSTLEIQRTEQGDSAMYLCASSSGQGRTRTEAFFGQGTRLTVV.

The CDR3 coding sequence is TGTGCCACCAGTGCCAGCGGATATGGCTACACCTTC. It yields the protein CATSASGYGYTF. The gene calls are TRBV24-1 and TRBJ1-2; unclear D gene. Trimming removed 5 bases at V and 5 bases at J, with 8 bases between. The CDR3 runs 12 residues. The germline V gene has CDR1 KGHDR and CDR2 SFDVKD.

The V call is TRBV6-5, the J call TRBJ1-4; 9 nucleotides agree with TRBD1. CDR3 length: 16 residues. The ends lost 2 bases at V and 8 bases at J; junction bases unmatched: 9. Germline V gene lookup returns CDR1 MNHEY and CDR2 SVGAGI. The CDR3 sequence is CASSYPPGQGNEKLFF. The CDR3 bases are TGTGCCAGCAGTTACCCGCCGGGACAGGGTAACGAAAAACTGTTTTTT.

This sequence joins TRBV27 and TRBJ2-7; no clear D. CDR3 size: 15 residues. Germline CDR1 reads MNHEY; CDR2 reads SMNVEV (reference sequence). Trimming took 0 bases from V and 6 from J, leaving 15 bases between them. The CDR3 spells CASSLSPEDQREQYF. CDR3 DNA sequence: TGTGCCAGCAGTTTATCCCCAGAAGATCAGCGCGAGCAGTACTTC.

This chain links TRBV5-1 with TRBJ1-5; TRBD1 might be the D (6 bases). This CDR3 has 15 residues. The V end was cut by 3 bases, the J end by 4 bases, with 14 bases between. CDR1 and CDR2 (germline): SGHRS, YFSETQ. CDR3 loop: CASSSYPGVNQPQHF. CDR3 nucleotide sequence: TGCGCCAGCAGCTCATACCCAGGGGTTAATCAGCCCCAGCATTTT.

V and J are TRBV9 and TRBJ2-1, with D perhaps TRBD2 (6 bases). Germline loops: CDR1 SGDLS, CDR2 YYNGEE. The CDR3 is 15 amino acids. V lost 4 bases and J lost 6, with 17 bases in between. The CDR3 protein is CASSRPGLNINEQFF. CDR3 coding DNA: TGTGCCAGCAGCCGACCGGGACTTAACATCAATGAGCAGTTCTTC.

CDR3 sequence (DNA): TGTGCCAGTAGTATTGGACGGGATGATTGGGTGAATGAGCAGTTCTTC. This sequence encodes CASSIGRDDWVNEQFF. The gene calls are TRBV19 and TRBJ2-1, with TRBD2 as a possible D gene (5 bases). The CDR3 contains 16 residues. The V and J ends lost 3 bases and 7 bases respectively, with 19 bases between them. Germline V lookup: CDR1 LNHDA, CDR2 SQIVND (reference sequence).

This clone has only a few counts. The V gene is TRBV30, the J gene TRBJ1-3; D gene unclear. The germline V gene encodes CDR1 GTSNPN and CDR2 SVGIG (reference sequence). The CDR3 consists of 14 residues. With 6 bases removed from V and 0 bases from J, the gap between germline ends came to 12 bases. The DNA for the CDR3 is TGTGCCTGCTCAGGCTTCGGCTCTGGAAACACCATATATTTT. As protein: CACSGFGSGNTIYF.

The chain recombines TRBV28 with TRBJ1-1; 7 positions agree with TRBD1. Trimming removed 3 bases from V and 5 bases from J; junction bases left unmatched: 6. Germline loops: CDR1 MDHEN, CDR2 SYDVKM. This CDR3 has 14 residues. The CDR3 DNA reads as TGTGCCAGCAGTTTTATAGGCAGGGGGACTGAAGCTTTCTTT. Its protein is CASSFIGRGTEAFF.

Only a few counts were recorded for this clone. This chain links TRBV28 with TRBJ1-1, with 9 nucleotides matching TRBD1. Germline loops: CDR1 MDHEN, CDR2 SYDVKM. Trimming at V came to 4 bases and at J to 10 bases, leaving 7 bases not matched to a gene. The CDR3 has 13 amino acids. CDR3 region: CASSSTQGATAFF. For the CDR3, the DNA is TGTGCCAGCAGTTCGACACAGGGGGCAACAGCTTTCTTT.

V and J are TRBV7-2 and TRBJ1-2; D remains unclear. The CDR3 runs to 14 residues. Trimming removed 2 bases at V and 0 bases at J, with 7 bases between. Germline CDR1 SGHTA, CDR2 FQGNSA. The CDR3 sequence is CASSLSISNYGYTF. Written as DNA, the CDR3 is TGTGCCAGCAGCTTAAGCATTTCTAACTATGGCTACACCTTC.

The chain employs TRBV18 and TRBJ1-3, with D unresolved. Germline V CDR1 and CDR2: KGHSH, LQKENI. Trimming cost V 3 bases and J 0 bases, with 6 bases left between them. The CDR3 is 14 amino acids. The DNA of the CDR3 is TGTGCCAGCTCACCTGGAGGCTCTGGAAACACCATATATTTT. Its translation: CASSPGGSGNTIYF.

CDR3 region: CASSLVGGPNYEQYF. In DNA, the CDR3 is TGCGCCAGCAGCTTGGTGGGGGGGCCCAACTACGAGCAGTACTTC. The chain carries TRBV5-1 and TRBJ2-7; TRBD2 is a possible D gene (7 bases). V gave up 0 bases and J gave up 3 bases, with 13 bases separating them. Germline assignment: CDR1 SGHRS and CDR2 YFSETQ. This CDR3 spans 15 amino acids.